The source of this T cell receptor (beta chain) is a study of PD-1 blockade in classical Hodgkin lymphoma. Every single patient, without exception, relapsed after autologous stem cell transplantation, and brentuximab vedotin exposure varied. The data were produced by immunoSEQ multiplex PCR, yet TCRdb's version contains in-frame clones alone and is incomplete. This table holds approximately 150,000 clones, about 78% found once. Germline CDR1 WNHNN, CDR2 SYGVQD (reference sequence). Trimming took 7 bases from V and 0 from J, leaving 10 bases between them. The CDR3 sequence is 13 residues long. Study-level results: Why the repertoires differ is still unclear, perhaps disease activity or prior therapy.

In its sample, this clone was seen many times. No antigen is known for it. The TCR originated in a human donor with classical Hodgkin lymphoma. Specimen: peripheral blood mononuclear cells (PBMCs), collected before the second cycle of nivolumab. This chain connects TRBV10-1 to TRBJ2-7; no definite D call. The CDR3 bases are TGCGCCAGCAACGGCCTCGCCTCCTACGAGCAGTACTTC. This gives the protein CASNGLASYEQYF.